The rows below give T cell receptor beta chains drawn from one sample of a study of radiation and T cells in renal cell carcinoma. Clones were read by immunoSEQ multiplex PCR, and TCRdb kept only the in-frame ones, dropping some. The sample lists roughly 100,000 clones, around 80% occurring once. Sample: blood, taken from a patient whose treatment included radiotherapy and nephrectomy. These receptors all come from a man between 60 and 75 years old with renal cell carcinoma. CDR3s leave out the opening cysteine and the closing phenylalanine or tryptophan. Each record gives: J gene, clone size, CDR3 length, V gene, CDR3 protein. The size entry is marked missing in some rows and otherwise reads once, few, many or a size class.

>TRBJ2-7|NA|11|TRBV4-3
ASSRGLTYEQY
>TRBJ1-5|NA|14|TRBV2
ASSQHAGGAGQPQH
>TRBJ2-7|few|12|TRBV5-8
ASSLSGFSYEQY
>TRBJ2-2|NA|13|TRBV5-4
ASSLVGDNTGELF
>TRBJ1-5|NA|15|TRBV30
AWSLQVRGRGNQPQH
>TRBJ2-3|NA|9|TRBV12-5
ASGSADTQY
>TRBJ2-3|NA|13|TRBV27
ASSLQSLFTDTQY
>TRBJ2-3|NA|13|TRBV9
ASSVGGNRGDTQY
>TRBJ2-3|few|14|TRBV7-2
ASSLEPGPGTDTQY
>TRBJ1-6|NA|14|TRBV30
AWSGRLSSYNSPLH
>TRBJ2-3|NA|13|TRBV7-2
ASTRLAVSTDTQY
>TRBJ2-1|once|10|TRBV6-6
ASSYLVGEQF
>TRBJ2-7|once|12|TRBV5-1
ASSLGRTSYEQY
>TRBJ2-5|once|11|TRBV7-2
AIAGGPRKTQY
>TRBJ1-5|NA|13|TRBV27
ASSSLTGTGQPQH
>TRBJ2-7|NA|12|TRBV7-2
ASSLSGGRGEQY
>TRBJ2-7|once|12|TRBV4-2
ASSRAEGRNEQY
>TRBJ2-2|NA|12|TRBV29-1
SVRAPFNTGELF